The 13 T cell receptor beta chains below were found in one sample sequenced in a study of cytotoxic CD8 clonotypes in ibrutinib-treated CLL. Sequenced by immunoSEQ multiplex PCR; TCRdb stores in-frame clones only, minus some. The repertoire holds approximately 140,000 clones, 80% to 95% seen once, with 10% to 14% in the top ten. Sample: PBMCs, taken after 12 months of ibrutinib treatment. These receptors came from a human donor with chronic lymphocytic leukemia.

The chain's CDR3 is CASSPRSGASTDTQYF. CDR3 sequence (DNA): TGTGCCAGCAGTCCCCGGAGCGGTGCTAGCACAGATACGCAGTATTTT. The V gene is TRBV7-3, the J gene TRBJ2-3; D is perhaps TRBD2 (5 bases). Germline values: CDR1 SGHTA, CDR2 FQGTGA. The CDR3 is 16 residues long. Trimming removed 6 bases from V and 0 bases from J, with 16 bases in between.

V usage is TRBV7-9 and J usage is TRBJ2-7; 8 positions match TRBD1. Trimming took 5 bases from V and 2 from J; bases not matched to a gene: 2. There are 13 residues in the CDR3. Germline V lookup: CDR1 SEHNR, CDR2 FQNEAQ (reference sequence). CDR3 loop: CASSPRGPYEQYF. The CDR3 DNA is TGTGCCAGCAGCCCCAGGGGGCCCTACGAGCAGTACTTC.

The chain employs TRBV27 and TRBJ2-7; TRBD2 matches at 8 bases. The trim removed 6 bases at V and 2 bases at J, leaving 9 bases unmatched. CDR3 size: 15 residues. The germline gives CDR1 MNHEY, CDR2 SMNVEV (reference sequence). The CDR3 sequence: CASSPPGLVPYEQYF. CDR3 DNA sequence: TGTGCCAGCAGCCCCCCGGGACTAGTTCCCTACGAGCAGTACTTC.

The J gene is TRBJ1-4, the V gene TRBV2; TRBD1 might be the D (6 bases). Trimming removed 3 bases from V and 8 bases from J, with 13 bases in between. There are 14 residues in the CDR3. CDR1 SNHLY and CDR2 FYNNEI come from the germline V gene. Here the CDR3 reads CASSEAQGHEKLFF. The DNA for the CDR3 is TGTGCCAGCAGTGAGGCACAGGGACACGAAAAACTGTTTTTT.

The rearrangement joins TRBV19 to TRBJ2-3; 14 bases are shared with TRBD2. Germline assignment: CDR1 LNHDA and CDR2 SQIVND (reference sequence). V lost 5 bases to trimming and J lost 3 bases; unmatched junction nucleotides: 13. This CDR3 contains 19 residues. CDR3 region: CASSFGRGLAGGRTDTQYF. CDR3 in DNA: TGTGCCAGTAGTTTTGGCAGAGGACTAGCGGGAGGTAGGACAGATACGCAGTATTTT. Filled out from reference TRBV19 and TRBJ2-3, the complete variable domain reads DGGITQSPKYLFRKEGQNVTLSCEQNLNHDAMYWYRQDPGQGLRLIYYSQIVNDFQKGDIAEGYSVSREKKESFPLTVTSAQKNPTAFYLCASSFGRGLAGGRTDTQYFGPGTRLTVL.

The genes are TRBV28 and TRBJ2-2; TRBD2 matches at 7 bases. This CDR3 is built from 15 residues. V dropped 8 bases and J dropped 4; count of bases not matched to a gene: 10. CDR1 and CDR2 (germline): MDHEN, SYDVKM. The CDR3 spells CASFVAGASTGELFF. The CDR3 nucleotides read TGTGCCAGCTTTGTGGCGGGAGCGAGCACCGGGGAGCTGTTTTTT. Using reference TRBV28 and TRBJ2-2 for the parts outside the CDR3, the full variable domain is DVKVTQSSRYLVKRTGEKVFLECVQDMDHENMFWYRQDPGLGLRLIYFSYDVKMKEKGDIPEGYSVSREKKERFSLILESASTNQTSMYLCASFVAGASTGELFFGEGSRLTVL.

This chain links TRBV11-2 with TRBJ2-3, with D unresolved. The CDR3 spans 17 residues. The germline V gene has CDR1 SGHAT and CDR2 FQNNGV. V was trimmed by 2 bases and J by 4 bases, leaving 19 bases between them. The CDR3 loop is CASSLFLSPPVSDTQYF. CDR3 coding DNA: TGTGCCAGCAGCTTATTCCTTAGCCCCCCAGTCTCAGATACGCAGTATTTT.

This chain joins TRBV28 and TRBJ2-3; tentatively, D is TRBD2 (6 bases). Trimming shortened V by 7 bases and J by 0 bases, and 11 bases separated the two germline ends. Germline CDR1 MDHEN, CDR2 SYDVKM. The CDR3 length is 14 residues. Here the CDR3 reads CASNEAGSTDTQYF. The DNA for the CDR3 is TGTGCCAGCAACGAGGCGGGGAGCACAGATACGCAGTATTTT.

The V call is TRBV9, the J call TRBJ2-7; 8 positions match TRBD1. Germline trimming cut 7 bases from V and 4 bases from J; bases unmatched to any gene: 4. The CDR3 is 12 residues long. CDR1 is SGDLS, CDR2 YYNGEE, per germline. CDR3 sequence reads: CASSDREYEQYF. The CDR3 DNA sequence: TGTGCCAGCTCGGACAGGGAATACGAGCAGTACTTC.

The chain links TRBV7-6 to TRBJ2-7, with D perhaps matching TRBD2 (5 bases). CDR3 length: 14 residues. V lost 1 base, J lost 4 bases, and 11 bases lay in between. In germline, CDR1 is SGHVS, CDR2 FNYEAQ. CDR3 nucleotide sequence: TGTGCCAGCAGCTTAGGGGAGTTAGGATACGAGCAGTACTTC. It translates to CASSLGELGYEQYF.

The chain couples TRBV5-1 to TRBJ2-5; 12 nucleotides agree with TRBD1. The CDR3 contains 16 residues. Germline lookup yields CDR1 SGHRS and CDR2 YFSETQ. The V and J ends lost 0 bases and 5 bases, in that order; junction bases with no gene match: 5. Here the CDR3 reads CASSLVPGQGAETQYF. The CDR3, as DNA: TGCGCCAGCAGCTTGGTCCCGGGACAGGGGGCCGAGACCCAGTACTTC.

The chain couples TRBV29-1 to TRBJ2-7; tentatively, D is TRBD1 or TRBD2 (6 bases each). The CDR3 length is 12 residues. V was pared by 3 bases and J by 2 bases, with 8 bases between. Germline V gene lookup returns CDR1 SQVTM and CDR2 ANQGSEA. The CDR3 DNA follows: TGCAGCGTTGATGGGGGGCCCTACGAGCAGTACTTC. It yields the protein CSVDGGPYEQYF.

This rearrangement joins TRBV30 to TRBJ1-1; D is unclear. The CDR3 sequence is 15 residues long. V was clipped by 3 bases and J by 4 bases, with 18 bases between them. Germline-derived CDR1 and CDR2 are GTSNPN and SVGIG (reference sequence). CDR3 sequence reads: CAWRGFKGRSTEAFF. The CDR3 coding sequence is TGTGCCTGGAGAGGCTTTAAGGGCAGAAGCACTGAAGCTTTCTTT.